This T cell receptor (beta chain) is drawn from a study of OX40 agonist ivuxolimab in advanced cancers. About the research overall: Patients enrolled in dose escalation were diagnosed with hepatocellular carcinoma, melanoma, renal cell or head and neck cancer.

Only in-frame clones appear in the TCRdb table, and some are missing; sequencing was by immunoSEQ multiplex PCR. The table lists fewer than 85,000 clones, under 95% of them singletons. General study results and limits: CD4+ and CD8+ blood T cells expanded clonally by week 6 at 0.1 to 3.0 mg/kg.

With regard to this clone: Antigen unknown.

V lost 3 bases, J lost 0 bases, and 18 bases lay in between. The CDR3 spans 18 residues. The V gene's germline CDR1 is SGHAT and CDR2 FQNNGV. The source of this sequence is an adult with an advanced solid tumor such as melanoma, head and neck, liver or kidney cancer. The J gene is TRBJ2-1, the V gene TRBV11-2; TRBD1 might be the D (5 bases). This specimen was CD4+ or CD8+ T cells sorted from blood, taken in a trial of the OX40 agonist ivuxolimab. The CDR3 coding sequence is TGTGCCAGCAGCTTTACAGGAAGCGTCGAACTCTCCTACAATGAGCAGTTCTTC. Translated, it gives CASSFTGSVELSYNEQFF.